Following are 21 T cell receptor beta chains from one sample sequenced in a study of blood T cell repertoires in COVID-19. Sequenced by immunoSEQ multiplex PCR; TCRdb stores in-frame clones only, minus some. The profile covers more than 200,000 clones, with about 90% appearing a single time and more than 3% taken by the ten largest. Sequencing was done on a sample of PBMCs or T cells enriched from blood (not recorded which). The receptor set was obtained from a young woman who had been exposed to COVID-19.

The genes are TRBV5-1 and TRBJ2-5; tentative D call: TRBD1 (6 bases). Deletions cut 4 bases from V and 1 base from J, with 11 bases between. The germline CDR1 and CDR2 sequences are SGHRS and YFSETQ. The CDR3 runs 14 residues. The CDR3 is CASSPGDTQETQYF. CDR3 DNA sequence: TGCGCCAGCAGCCCCGGGGACACCCAAGAGACCCAGTACTTC.

The V and J genes are TRBV6-2 or TRBV6-3 and TRBJ2-1; the match to TRBD2 covers 14 bases. From germline, CDR1 is MNHEY and CDR2 SVGEGT. The CDR3 sequence is 15 residues long. J lost 8 bases, V lost 6 bases, and 6 bases had no gene match. The CDR3 loop is CASSRLAGGSYEQFF. The CDR3 DNA reads as TGTGCCAGCAGCCGACTAGCGGGAGGGAGTTATGAGCAGTTCTTC.

A note on this clone: One end of the junction is discordant with germline, which a read error may explain. Other DNA sequences in this sample translate to the same CDR3. The V call is TRBV5-1, the J call TRBJ1-1; 7 nucleotides match TRBD1. The CDR3 has 14 residues. Germline V gene data show CDR1 as SGHRS and CDR2 as YFSETQ. CDR3 amino acids: CASMVWTGRTEAFF. In DNA, the CDR3 is TGCGCCAGCATGGTATGGACAGGCAGGACTGAAGCTTTTTTT.

V and J are TRBV12-5 and TRBJ2-7, with TRBD1 identical over 7 bases. This CDR3 region has 15 residues. Germline CDR1 is LGHNT and CDR2 is FRNRAP. Unmatched junction bases numbered 9, after V lost 5 bases and J lost 2 bases. CDR3 residues: CASGPNDRDPYEQYF. In nucleotides, the CDR3 is TGTGCTAGTGGTCCAAACGACAGGGACCCCTACGAGCAGTACTTC.

The chain uses TRBV4-1 and TRBJ2-1; TRBD1 agrees at 7 bases. The CDR3 has 17 residues. The V gene's germline CDR1 is MGHRA and CDR2 YSYEKL. With 1 base clipped from V and 6 bases from J, the junction kept 12 bases outside the gene matches. CDR3 amino acids: CASSQGRARTGVNEQFF. CDR3 DNA: TGCGCCAGCAGCCAAGGCAGGGCCCGTACAGGGGTCAATGAGCAGTTCTTC.

This chain connects TRBV3-1 (or the pseudogene TRBV3-2) to TRBJ1-2; possible D gene TRBD1, 6 bases. V lost 2 bases and J 8 bases, leaving 21 bases between the germline ends. Germline CDR1 LGHDT, CDR2 YNNKEL (reference sequence). The CDR3 has 16 residues. The CDR3 sequence: CASSQQGSLIGRGYTF. The CDR3 nucleotides read TGTGCCAGCAGCCAACAGGGGTCCCTGATCGGGCGGGGCTACACCTTC.

The chain joins TRBV4-1 to TRBJ2-3; 8 bases line up with TRBD1. Germline-derived CDR1 and CDR2 are MGHRA and YSYEKL. The CDR3 spans 18 residues. The ends lost 6 bases at V and 4 bases at J; junction bases unmatched: 18. CDR3 sequence: CASRPTYLRRQGSDTQYF. CDR3 bases: TGCGCCAGCAGACCGACTTACCTCCGTCGACAGGGGTCAGATACGCAGTATTTT.

This clone was counted a single time. This sequence joins TRBV16 and TRBJ2-3, with unresolved D. Germline V gene data show CDR1 as KGHSY and CDR2 as FQNENV. There are 15 residues in the CDR3. V gave up 4 bases and J gave up 0 bases, with 11 bases separating them. The CDR3 DNA sequence: TGTGCCAGCAGCCTAGCTGTAACTAGCACAGATACGCAGTATTTT. Its translation is CASSLAVTSTDTQYF.

CDR3 in amino acids: CASSSSGRGLGQYF. CDR3 nucleotide sequence: TGTGCCAGCAGTAGCAGCGGGAGGGGCTTGGGGCAGTACTTC. This chain links TRBV6-5 with TRBJ2-7; TRBD2 aligns across 10 bases. The CDR3 is 14 residues long. The germline V gene encodes CDR1 MNHEY and CDR2 SVGAGI. J was trimmed by 9 bases and V by 5 bases; bases with no gene match: 10.

This clone was recorded once. In the same sample, other DNA sequences code for this CDR3. The chain employs TRBV6-5 and TRBJ1-2; the D gene is possibly TRBD1 (5 bases). This CDR3 has 15 amino acids. Germline V CDR1 and CDR2: MNHEY, SVGAGI. Trimming took off 2 bases at V and 0 bases at J, with 10 bases between the two ends. Here the CDR3 reads CASSYSGGTNYGYTF. In DNA, the CDR3 is TGTGCCAGCAGTTACAGCGGGGGGACTAACTATGGCTACACCTTC.

The V call is TRBV10-1, the J call TRBJ1-1, with D maybe TRBD1 (5 bases). This CDR3 has 13 residues. Germline loops: CDR1 WNHNN, CDR2 SYGVQD (reference sequence). Deletions cut 4 bases from V and 5 bases from J, with 11 bases between. CDR3 sequence: CASSGSGGTEAFF. CDR3 sequence (DNA): TGCGCCAGCAGTGGGTCCGGGGGAACTGAAGCTTTCTTT.

The chain has TRBV9 and TRBJ1-4; D is uncertain. V lost 2 bases and J 8 bases, leaving 16 bases between the germline ends. This CDR3 has 15 residues. Germline CDR1 SGDLS, CDR2 YYNGEE. The CDR3 nucleotides are TGTGCCAGCAGCGTGGGGAGTGTAAGTGGGGAAAAACTGTTTTTT. Residues: CASSVGSVSGEKLFF.

CDR3 amino acids: CASSERSASGRGRNEQFF. The CDR3, as DNA: TGTGCCAGCAGTGAAAGGTCGGCTAGCGGGAGGGGAAGGAATGAGCAGTTCTTC. The chain carries TRBV2 and TRBJ2-1; 12 bases are a match to TRBD2. Trimming took 2 bases from V and 7 from J; bases not matched to a gene: 12. Per the germline V gene, CDR1 is SNHLY and CDR2 is FYNNEI. This CDR3 region has 18 residues.

This clone was recorded once. The genes are TRBV29-1 and TRBJ2-6; D uncertain. Per the germline V gene, CDR1 is SQVTM and CDR2 is ANQGSEA. The CDR3 is made up of 14 amino acids. V was cut by 5 bases and J by 0 bases, with 8 bases left in between. As DNA, the CDR3 is TGCAGCGTTTCCTCGAGCTCTGGGGCCAACGTCCTGACTTTC. It codes for CSVSSSSGANVLTF.

The chain joins TRBV5-1 to TRBJ1-6; D is unclear. Trimming stripped 7 bases from V and 5 bases from J, with 10 bases between. Germline lookup yields CDR1 SGHRS and CDR2 YFSETQ. The CDR3 sequence is 13 residues long. The CDR3 DNA reads TGCGCCAGCTCCGCGGCGGATAATTCACCCCTCCACTTT. Residues: CASSAADNSPLHF.

The chain joins TRBV9 to TRBJ2-7, with D possibly TRBD1 on 6 matching bases. The V gene lost 0 bases and the J gene lost 5 bases, with 18 bases spanning the gap. CDR3 length equals 16 residues. Germline CDR1 and CDR2: SGDLS and YYNGEE. The CDR3 loop reads CASSVGSGAPSDEQYF. DNA of the CDR3: TGTGCCAGCAGCGTAGGATCAGGGGCGCCGTCTGACGAGCAGTACTTC.

V gene TRBV7-6 combines with J gene TRBJ1-3, with 7 bases that match TRBD1. The CDR3 length is 18 residues. Trimming removed 5 bases from V and 0 bases from J; junction bases left unmatched: 13. Looked up from germline, CDR1 is SGHVS and CDR2 is FNYEAQ. The CDR3 region has the DNA TGTGCCAGCAGCCCTCGGGACAGAAAGTTTTACTCTGGAAACACCATATATTTT. Translation gives CASSPRDRKFYSGNTIYF.

This chain uses TRBV29-1 with TRBJ2-5; maybe TRBD1 (6 bases). The length of the CDR3 is 15 residues. Trimming took 6 bases from V and 0 from J, leaving 17 bases between them. Germline CDR1 reads SQVTM; CDR2 reads ANQGSEA. CDR3 amino acids: CSVGSPRGYQETQYF. CDR3 DNA: TGCAGCGTCGGTAGCCCCAGGGGCTACCAAGAGACCCAGTACTTC.

The sample holds a few counts of this clone. The chain couples TRBV5-1 to TRBJ2-3; 9 bases agree with TRBD1. Unmatched junction bases numbered 6, after V lost 4 bases and J lost 3 bases. Germline V gene sequence: CDR1 SGHRS, CDR2 YFSETQ. The CDR3 loop spans 15 amino acids. The CDR3 coding sequence is TGCGCCAGCAGCCTCGGGACAGGGAAAACAGATACGCAGTATTTT. It codes for CASSLGTGKTDTQYF.

The chain employs TRBV5-5 and TRBJ2-3; 8 bases match TRBD1. The CDR3 consists of 15 residues. The J segment lost 0 bases and the V segment lost 4 bases, leaving 4 bases of the junction unmatched. Germline CDR1 SGHKS, CDR2 YYEKEE (reference sequence). The CDR3 region is CASSPGGWSTDTQYF. CDR3 DNA sequence: TGTGCCAGCAGCCCAGGGGGCTGGAGCACAGATACGCAGTATTTT. The whole variable domain, remainder taken from reference TRBV5-5 and TRBJ2-3, is DAGVTQSPTHLIKTRGQQVTLRCSPISGHKSVSWYQQVLGQGPQFIFQYYEKEERGRGNFPDRFSARQFPNYSSELNVNALLLGDSALYLCASSPGGWSTDTQYFGPGTRLTVL.

The chain is built from TRBV18 and TRBJ1-1, with D possibly TRBD1 on 6 matching bases. Trimming removed 3 bases from V and 1 base from J, with 9 bases in between. The CDR3 is 14 amino acids. Looked up from germline, CDR1 is KGHSH and CDR2 is LQKENI. CDR3 DNA sequence: TGTGCCAGCTCACCGATGGACAGGAACACTGAAGCTTTCTTT. Encoded protein: CASSPMDRNTEAFF.